Sequencing of this T cell receptor (beta chain) was carried out in a study of T cells after yellow fever vaccination. In TCRdb, the 5' RACE reads were re-called with MiXCR into one record per CDR3 protein. The sample includes 500,000 to 700,000 distinct CDR3 sequences, 15% to 20% of them seen just once. In the case of this clonotype: Its specificity is unknown.

This CDR3 has 13 residues. From germline, CDR1 is SGHAT and CDR2 FQNNGV. Trimming removed 6 bases at V and 6 bases at J, with 11 bases between. Study-level findings and limits: It was a weaker secondary response, yet one that peaked faster, at day 5 versus 15. Although most clonotypes did not, a small share appeared in both CD4 and CD8 compartments.

The starting material was PBMCs, obtained 15 days after the yellow fever booster vaccination. This TCR derives from a young man who received the YFV17D yellow fever vaccine. The rearrangement links TRBV11-2 to TRBJ2-2, with D possibly matching TRBD2 (5 bases). The chain's CDR3 is CASRPTSAGELFF. The DNA for the CDR3 is TGTGCCAGCAGACCAACTAGTGCCGGGGAGCTGTTTTTT.